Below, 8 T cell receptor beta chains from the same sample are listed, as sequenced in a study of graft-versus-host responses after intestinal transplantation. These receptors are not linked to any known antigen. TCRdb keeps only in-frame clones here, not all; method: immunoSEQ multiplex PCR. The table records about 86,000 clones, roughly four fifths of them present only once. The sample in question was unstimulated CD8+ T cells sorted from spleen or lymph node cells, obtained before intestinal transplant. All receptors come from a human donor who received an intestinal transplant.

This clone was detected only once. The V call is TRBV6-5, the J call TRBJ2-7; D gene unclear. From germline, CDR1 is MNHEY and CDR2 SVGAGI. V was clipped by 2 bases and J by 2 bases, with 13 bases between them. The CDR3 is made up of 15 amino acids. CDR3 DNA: TGTGCCAGCAGTTACGCCCCGACCCACGCCTACGAGCAGTACTTC. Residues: CASSYAPTHAYEQYF.

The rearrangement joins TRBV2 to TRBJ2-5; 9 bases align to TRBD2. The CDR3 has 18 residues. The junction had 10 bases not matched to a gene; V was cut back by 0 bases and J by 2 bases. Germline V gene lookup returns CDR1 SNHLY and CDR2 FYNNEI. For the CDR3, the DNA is TGTGCCAGCAGTGAAGCTCCCCTACCGGGACTAGCTCAAGAGACCCAGTACTTC. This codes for CASSEAPLPGLAQETQYF.

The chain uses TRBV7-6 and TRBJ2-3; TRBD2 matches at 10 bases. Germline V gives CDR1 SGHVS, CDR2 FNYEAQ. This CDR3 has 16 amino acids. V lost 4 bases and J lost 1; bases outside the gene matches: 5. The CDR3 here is CASSSAGGVGTDTQYF. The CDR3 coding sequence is TGTGCCAGCAGCTCAGCGGGGGGGGTCGGCACAGATACGCAGTATTTT.

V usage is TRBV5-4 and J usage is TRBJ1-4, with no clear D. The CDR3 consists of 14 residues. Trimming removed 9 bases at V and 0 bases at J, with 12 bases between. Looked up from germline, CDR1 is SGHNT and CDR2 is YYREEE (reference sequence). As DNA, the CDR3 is TGTGCCACCCAAGAGGAAGCAACTAATGAAAAACTGTTTTTT. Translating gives CATQEEATNEKLFF. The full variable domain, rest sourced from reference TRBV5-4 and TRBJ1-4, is ETGVTQSPTHLIKTRGQQVTLRCSSQSGHNTVSWYQQALGQGPQFIFQYYREEENGRGNFPPRFSGLQFPNYSSELNVNALELDDSALYLCATQEEATNEKLFFGSGTQLSVL.

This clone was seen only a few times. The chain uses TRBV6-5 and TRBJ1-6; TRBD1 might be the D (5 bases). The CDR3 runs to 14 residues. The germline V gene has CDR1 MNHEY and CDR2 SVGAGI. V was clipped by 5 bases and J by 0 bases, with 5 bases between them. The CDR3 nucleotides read TGTGCCAGCAGTGACAGCTCCTATAATTCACCCCTCCACTTT. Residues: CASSDSSYNSPLHF.

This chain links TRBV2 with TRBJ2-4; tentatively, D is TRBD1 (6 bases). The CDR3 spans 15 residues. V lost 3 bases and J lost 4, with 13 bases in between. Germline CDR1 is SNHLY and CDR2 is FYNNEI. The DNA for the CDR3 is TGTGCCAGCAGTGATTTTGGACAGTTAAAAAACATTCAGTACTTC. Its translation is CASSDFGQLKNIQYF.

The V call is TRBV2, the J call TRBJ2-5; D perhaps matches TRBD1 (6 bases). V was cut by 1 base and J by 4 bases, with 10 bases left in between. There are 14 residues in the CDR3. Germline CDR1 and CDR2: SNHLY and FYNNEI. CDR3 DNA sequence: TGTGCCAGCAGTGAAGGACAGGTCCCAGAGACCCAGTACTTC. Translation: CASSEGQVPETQYF.

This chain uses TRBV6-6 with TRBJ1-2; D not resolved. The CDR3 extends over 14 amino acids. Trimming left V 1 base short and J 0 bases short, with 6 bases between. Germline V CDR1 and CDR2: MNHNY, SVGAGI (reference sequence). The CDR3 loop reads CASSYWGSNYGYTF. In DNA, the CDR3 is TGTGCCAGCAGTTACTGGGGATCTAACTATGGCTACACCTTC.